The entry below describes one T cell receptor (beta chain). Which antigen it targets is not known. No much larger clonotype is one base removed from it; base qualities were not supplied. These data belong to a study of T cell responses to AZD1222 COVID-19 vaccine (dated by TCRdb to about 2021). Some background on the complete study: AZD1222 recipients whose second dose came at about 4 weeks and those whose second dose came at about 12 weeks were combined into one group, since spike-specific TCR depth and breadth did not differ between the two schedules. Trial participants were enrolled into age subgroups of 18-55, 56-69 and 70-plus years, which contained around 140, 26 and 57 TCR-sequenced participants, respectively. A total of about 240 trial participants underwent TCR sequencing, of whom some 210 received two doses of AZD1222 and around 25 received two doses of the MenACWY control vaccine.

The CDR3 regions of human TCRbeta chains were analyzed by immunosequencing. The source study handled its data this way. TCRs in the repertoires were matched against a reference library of SARS-CoV-2-specific TCRs that had been generated with the MIRA antigen-specificity platform. Breadth was defined as the fraction of unique TCRs that were SARS-CoV-2-associated. Depth was defined as the fraction of total T cells that were SARS-CoV-2-associated. Using the MIRA data, every spike-specific TCR was mapped to the spike region that the TCR reacted to and assigned to either a CD4 or a CD8 class. Log10-transformed breadth and depth values were compared by one-way ANOVA with Sidak's multiple comparisons tests. Entries here come from immuneACCESS through TCRdb and include only in-frame sequences with V and J called. Some clones fail to appear in such tables; in the studies checked, an unresolved V gene covers under half of the shortfall, and the cause of the remainder is unknown. V and J calls plus clone size are reproduced from that table; the DNA served to infer D and trimming. The table for this sample lists about 130,000 clones; around 94% of them were counted only once. The top ten clonotypes cover around 6.6% of the sample.

The meaning of the sample's time point label: baseline before first vaccination. Vaccinee samples came from UK trials COV001 and COV002, including a single-blind randomized controlled phase 2/3 trial of AZD1222 (ChAdOx1 nCoV-19) in healthy adults. Trial participant PBMC samples were collected at day 0 and day 28 after the second dose for TCRbeta chain sequencing. Trimming at the junction amounts to 3 bases on V and 2 bases on J, and the germline ends lie 15 bases apart. CDR1 and CDR2 (LGHDT, YNNKEL) derive from the germline V gene (reference sequence). The CDR3 holds 16 amino acids from the cysteine to the phenylalanine. The kept DNA is CDR3 alone, 48 bases in frame from the first base. The research as a whole found: The 56-69-year group was small, and its depth increase did not reach significance, likely because of low power. Vaccine-associated CD4 TCRs spanned the whole spike protein, with dominant responses in regions 160-218 and 743-854. A significant rise in spike-specific TCR breadth and depth was observed after two AZD1222 doses relative to day 0 and relative to MenACWY recipients. Epitopes outside the regions mutated in the B.1.351 and B.1.1.7 variants were reportedly recognized by nearly half of the unique spike-specific TCRs. Conclusions about previously exposed vaccinees were limited because only 6 or 7 AZD1222 recipients were SARS-CoV-2 seropositive at baseline. Participants were mostly white British and included more females than males, and it was suggested by the authors that clonal diversity may have been underestimated. Because no samples from the day 14 peak response were available, repertoires could be characterized only after the peak T cell response.

The specimen comprised peripheral blood, sampled on day 0 of AZD1222 vaccination. Recombination joined TRBV3-1 (or the pseudogene TRBV3-2) with TRBJ2-3; the D segment could be TRBD1, given 6 matching bases. This sequence was found in an adult in good health. The CDR3 reads as follows: CASSHIGQLLTDTQYF. The bases read TGTGCCAGCAGCCATATCGGACAGTTACTCACAGATACGCAGTATTTT.